The 16 T cell receptor beta chains below were found in one sample sequenced in a study of blood T cell repertoires in COVID-19. Using immunoSEQ multiplex PCR, the repertoire was profiled, and TCRdb retains in-frame clones only, with some absent. Here the sample spans roughly 110,000 clones, more than 70% being singletons. Sequencing was carried out using peripheral blood. Every receptor here comes from a man between 45 and 60 years old with active or convalescent COVID-19.

The gene calls are TRBV5-1 and TRBJ2-2; tentative D call: TRBD1 (5 bases). In germline, CDR1 is SGHRS, CDR2 YFSETQ. Trimming left V 0 bases short and J 6 bases short, with 9 bases between. There are 14 residues in the CDR3. DNA of the CDR3: TGCGCCAGCAGCTTGGGGCAGGGCCCCGGGGAGCTGTTTTTT. It codes for CASSLGQGPGELFF.

This CDR3 reads CASSGAGGSGYTF. CDR3 coding DNA: TGTGCCAGCAGTGGGGCAGGGGGTAGCGGCTACACCTTC. The chain is built from TRBV2 and TRBJ1-2; 7 nucleotides line up with TRBD1. CDR1 is SNHLY and CDR2 is FYNNEI in the germline V gene. The CDR3 length is 13 residues. Trimming cost V 4 bases and J 8 bases; bases outside gene matches: 7.

The rearrangement links TRBV6-5 to TRBJ2-7, with D perhaps matching TRBD2 (6 bases). The V gene lost 2 bases and the J gene lost 7 bases, with 15 bases spanning the gap. The CDR3 is 14 residues long. In germline, CDR1 is MNHEY, CDR2 SVGAGI. Here the CDR3 reads CASSYASLRGEQYF. The CDR3 DNA follows: TGTGCCAGCAGTTACGCCTCCCTCCGGGGGGAGCAGTACTTC.

The CDR3 DNA sequence: TGTGCCAGCAGTTCGGACAGGGTGTATCATGGCTACACCTTC. Its protein is CASSSDRVYHGYTF. This chain links TRBV2 with TRBJ1-2, with 8 bases aligning to TRBD1. The CDR3 covers 14 residues. Trimming removed 5 bases from V and 6 bases from J; junction bases left unmatched: 8. Looked up from germline, CDR1 is SNHLY and CDR2 is FYNNEI.

For this clone: The junction shows a germline mismatch at one end, possibly a read error. Other DNA sequences in the sample encode the same CDR3. The V call is TRBV4-1, the J call TRBJ1-2; D unresolved. The CDR3 extends over 14 amino acids. Germline loops: CDR1 MGHRA, CDR2 YSYEKL. The chain's CDR3 is CASSHSKSGGGYTF. DNA for the CDR3: TGCGCTAGCAGCCACTCGAAGTCCGGAGGGGGCTACACCTTC.

The rearrangement joins TRBV10-2 to TRBJ1-5; the match to TRBD1 covers 8 bases. Germline lookup yields CDR1 WSHSY and CDR2 SAAADI. Trimming took 6 bases from V and 6 from J; bases not matched to a gene: 7. This CDR3 is built from 14 residues. CDR3 region: CASSEDRARQPQHF. The CDR3, as DNA: TGCGCCAGCAGCGAGGACAGGGCGCGTCAGCCCCAGCATTTT.

This clone was seen just once. The chain uses TRBV5-6 and TRBJ2-1; TRBD2 aligns across 10 bases. J gave up 8 bases and V 3 bases, and 11 bases lay outside the gene matches. The V gene's germline CDR1 is SGHDT and CDR2 YYEEEE. CDR3 length: 16 residues. CDR3 DNA sequence: TGTGCCAGCAGCTCCGACCTGGGACTAGCGAACCATGAGCAGTTCTTC. This sequence encodes CASSSDLGLANHEQFF.

CDR3 amino acids: CASSYSGLETQYF. CDR3 DNA sequence: TGTGCCAGCTCATACTCAGGGTTAGAGACCCAGTACTTC. The V call is TRBV18, the J call TRBJ2-5; tentatively, D is TRBD1 (5 bases). Trimming took off 5 bases at V and 4 bases at J, with 11 bases between the two ends. Looked up from germline, CDR1 is KGHSH and CDR2 is LQKENI. The length of the CDR3 is 13 residues.

This sequence joins TRBV14 and TRBJ2-2; D might be TRBD2 (6 bases). Germline loops: CDR1 SGHDN, CDR2 FVKESK. The ends were cut back, 1 base at V and 5 bases at J, with 8 bases in the middle. The CDR3 has 14 amino acids. CDR3 sequence: CASSQVGGTGELFF. For the CDR3, the DNA is TGTGCCAGCAGCCAAGTTGGAGGGACCGGGGAGCTGTTTTTT.

J is TRBJ2-1 and V is TRBV10-2, with 9 bases identical to TRBD2. The CDR3 length is 14 residues. Germline V lookup: CDR1 WSHSY, CDR2 SAAADI. V was clipped by 5 bases and J by 7 bases; unmatched bases: 6. The CDR3 reads CASSSGREGNEQFF. In DNA, the CDR3 is TGCGCCAGCAGTTCTGGGCGGGAGGGGAATGAGCAGTTCTTC.

This chain joins TRBV9 and TRBJ1-2; TRBD1 aligns across 7 bases. The germline V gene has CDR1 SGDLS and CDR2 YYNGEE. This CDR3 is 13 amino acids long. Trimming took 3 bases from V and 4 from J; bases not matched to a gene: 3. The CDR3 DNA reads TGTGCCAGCAGCGCGGGACAGATCTATGGCTACACCTTC. Its protein product is CASSAGQIYGYTF.

V and J are TRBV5-6 and TRBJ2-7, with TRBD1 matching 10 bases. CDR1 is SGHDT, CDR2 YYEEEE, per germline. Trimming removed 4 bases from V and 7 bases from J; junction bases left unmatched: 23. The CDR3 contains 19 residues. CDR3 coding DNA: TGTGCCAGCAGCGACTCGATCCTTTCCGGGACAGGGGTAGTGGGGGAGCAGTACTTC. Encoded protein: CASSDSILSGTGVVGEQYF.

The rearrangement links TRBV4-3 to TRBJ2-3; D is unclear. Germline V lookup: CDR1 LGHNA, CDR2 YSLEER. V dropped 0 bases and J dropped 2 bases, with 6 bases sitting between them. This CDR3 comprises 14 residues. The CDR3 reads CASSQDPYTDTQYF. CDR3 sequence (DNA): TGCGCCAGCAGCCAAGATCCTTACACAGATACGCAGTATTTT.

This sequence joins TRBV5-1 and TRBJ2-1; tentative D call: TRBD1 (6 bases). The germline V gene has CDR1 SGHRS and CDR2 YFSETQ. The V end lost 4 bases, the J end lost 8 bases, and 13 bases lay between the germline ends. The CDR3 length is 13 residues. The DNA for the CDR3 is TGCGCCAGCAGCCCCGTCCCAGGGGATGAGCAGTTCTTC. Protein: CASSPVPGDEQFF.

The chain links TRBV5-1 to TRBJ1-6; TRBD1 matches 7 bases. CDR1 is SGHRS and CDR2 is YFSETQ in the germline V gene. Unmatched junction bases numbered 12, after V lost 0 bases and J lost 9 bases. This CDR3 comprises 17 residues. CDR3 DNA sequence: TGCGCCAGCAGCTTGGGAGGGGACAGTCGCGGGGTTTCACCCCTCCACTTT. Translated, it gives CASSLGGDSRGVSPLHF. Complete variable domain (other parts from reference TRBV5-1 and TRBJ1-6): KAGVTQTPRYLIKTRGQQVTLSCSPISGHRSVSWYQQTPGQGLQFLFEYFSETQRNKGNFPGRFSGRQFSNSRSEMNVSTLELGDSALYLCASSLGGDSRGVSPLHFGNGTRLTVT.

This clone has only one observation. V usage is TRBV28 and J usage is TRBJ2-7, with 8 positions matching TRBD1. Germline CDR1 MDHEN, CDR2 SYDVKM. CDR3 size: 14 residues. The trim removed 1 base at V and 4 bases at J, leaving 3 bases unmatched. CDR3 amino acids: CASSLSQGAYEQYF. DNA of the CDR3: TGTGCCAGCAGTTTATCCCAGGGGGCATACGAGCAGTACTTC.